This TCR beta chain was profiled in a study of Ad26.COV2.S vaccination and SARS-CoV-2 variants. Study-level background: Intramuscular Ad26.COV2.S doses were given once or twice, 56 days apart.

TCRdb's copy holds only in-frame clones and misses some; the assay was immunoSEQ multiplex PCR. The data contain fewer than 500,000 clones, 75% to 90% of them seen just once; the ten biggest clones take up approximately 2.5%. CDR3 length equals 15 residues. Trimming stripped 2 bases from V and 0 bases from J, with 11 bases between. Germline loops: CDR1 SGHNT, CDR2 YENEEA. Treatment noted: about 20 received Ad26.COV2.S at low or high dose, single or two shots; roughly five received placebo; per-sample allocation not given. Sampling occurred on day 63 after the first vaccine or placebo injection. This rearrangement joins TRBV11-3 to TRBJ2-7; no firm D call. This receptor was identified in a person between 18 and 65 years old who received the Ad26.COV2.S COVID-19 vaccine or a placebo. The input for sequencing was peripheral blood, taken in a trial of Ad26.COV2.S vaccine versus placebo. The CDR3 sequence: CASSLSPGSSYEQYF. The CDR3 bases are TGTGCCAGCAGCTTATCGCCTGGAAGCTCCTACGAGCAGTACTTC.